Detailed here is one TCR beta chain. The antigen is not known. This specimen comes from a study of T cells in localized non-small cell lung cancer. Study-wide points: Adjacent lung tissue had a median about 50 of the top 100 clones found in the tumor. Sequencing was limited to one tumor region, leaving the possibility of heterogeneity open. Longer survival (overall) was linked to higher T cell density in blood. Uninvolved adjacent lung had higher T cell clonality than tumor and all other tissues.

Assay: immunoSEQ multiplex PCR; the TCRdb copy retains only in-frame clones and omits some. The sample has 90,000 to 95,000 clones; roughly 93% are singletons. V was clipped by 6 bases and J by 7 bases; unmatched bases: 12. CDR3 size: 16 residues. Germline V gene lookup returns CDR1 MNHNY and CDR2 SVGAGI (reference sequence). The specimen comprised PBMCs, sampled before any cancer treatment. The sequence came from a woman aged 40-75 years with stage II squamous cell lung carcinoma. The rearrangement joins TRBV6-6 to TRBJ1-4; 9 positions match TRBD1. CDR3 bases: TGTGCCAGCAGCCGCGCAACGACAGGGGGAGGTGAAAAACTGTTTTTT. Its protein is CASSRATTGGGEKLFF.